This T cell receptor (beta chain) was retrieved from a study of T cells in Graves' hyperthyroidism and ophthalmopathy. RNA transcripts were the template for amplifying TCR beta CDR3 regions. HTBI primers were the set used in a first-round RT-PCR of the TCR CDR3. TCRdb redid the calling of the multiplex PCR reads with MiXCR, one entry per CDR3 protein. Seen here are some 380,000 distinct CDR3 sequences, 13% observed once, and the top ten hold more than 20%. The CDR3 totals 18 residues. The V gene lost 0 bases and the J gene lost 0 bases, with 12 bases spanning the gap. Germline CDR1 and CDR2: MDHEN and SYDVKM. This clonotype was detected a few times.

Specimen: blood. The clonotype comes from a man aged 30-40 years with Graves' hyperthyroidism that later progressed to Graves' ophthalmopathy. This chain connects TRBV28 to TRBJ2-6; no clear D gene. The CDR3 nucleotides read TGTGCCAGCAGTTTATGGGGCGTAAGCCGCTCTGGGGCCAACGTCCTGACTTTC. Translating gives CASSLWGVSRSGANVLTF.